Presented here are 32 T cell receptor beta chains from one specimen sequenced in a study of blood T cell repertoires in COVID-19. Sequencing used immunoSEQ multiplex PCR; TCRdb keeps in-frame clones, though not all of them. The repertoire consists of about 200,000 clones, with roughly 88% occurring once and the leading ten covering 4.5% to 7%. The sequenced sample was PBMCs or T cells enriched from blood (not recorded which). These receptors were obtained from a man aged 40-50 years with acute COVID-19.

V and J are TRBV18 and TRBJ1-2; 7 bases agree with TRBD1. The CDR3 totals 15 residues. The V gene's germline CDR1 is KGHSH and CDR2 LQKENI. V shed 3 bases and J 0 bases; nucleotides not matched to a gene: 4. The CDR3 DNA follows: TGTGCCAGCTCACCTCGGGACAGAGCTAACTATGGCTACACCTTC. Amino acids: CASSPRDRANYGYTF.

The genes are TRBV7-2 and TRBJ2-7, with 8 bases that match TRBD1. V gave up 6 bases and J gave up 0 bases; unmatched junction bases: 1. The CDR3 is made up of 13 amino acids. The germline V gene encodes CDR1 SGHTA and CDR2 FQGNSA. This CDR3 reads CASRGTGSYEQYF. The CDR3 bases are TGTGCCAGCAGGGGGACAGGCTCCTACGAGCAGTACTTC.

The V gene is TRBV9, the J gene TRBJ2-6; 9 bases are a match to TRBD2. CDR1 is SGDLS, CDR2 YYNGEE, per germline. This CDR3 contains 18 residues. Trimming cost V 4 bases and J 5 bases; bases outside gene matches: 13. The CDR3 protein is CASSPAGGSVFRANVLTF. The CDR3 nucleotides read TGTGCCAGCAGCCCTGCGGGAGGGTCCGTATTTAGGGCCAACGTCCTGACTTTC.

To note about this clone: A clone one base away is much larger, so this may be a read error. Other DNA sequences in this specimen translate into the identical CDR3. The rearrangement links TRBV14 to TRBJ2-7; D remains unclear. The CDR3 is 11 residues long. V gave up 4 bases and J gave up 3 bases, with 4 bases separating them. CDR1 is SGHDN, CDR2 FVKESK, per germline. CDR3 amino acids: CASSPGYEQYF. CDR3 nucleotides: TGTGCCAGCAGCCCCGGCTACGAGCAGTACTTC. The variable domain in full, completed from reference TRBV14 and TRBJ2-7, reads EAGVTQFPSHSVIEKGQTVTLRCDPISGHDNLYWYRRVMGKEIKFLLHFVKESKQDESGMPNNRFLAERTGGTYSTLKVQPAELEDSGVYFCASSPGYEQYFGPGTRLTVT.

V and J are TRBV7-8 and TRBJ1-2; 12 nucleotides align to TRBD1. The germline V gene encodes CDR1 SGHVS and CDR2 FQNEAQ. The CDR3 loop spans 15 amino acids. V shed 5 bases, J shed 7 bases, and the junction held 8 bases outside the gene matches. CDR3 region: CASSPGQGAVVGYTF. The CDR3 DNA sequence: TGTGCCAGCAGCCCGGGACAGGGGGCGGTTGTTGGCTACACCTTC.

A single count supports this clone. The V gene is TRBV2, the J gene TRBJ1-4; D gene uncertain. V was trimmed by 10 bases and J by 0 bases, leaving 9 bases between them. Germline CDR1 is SNHLY and CDR2 is FYNNEI. The CDR3 consists of 13 residues. In DNA, the CDR3 is TGTGCCACCACATTTGCAACTAATGAAAAACTGTTTTTT. The encoded protein is CATTFATNEKLFF.

The chain recombines TRBV7-6 with TRBJ1-1, with a possible D match to TRBD1 (6 bases). Germline V CDR1 and CDR2: SGHVS, FNYEAQ. V shed 8 bases and J shed 2 bases, with 18 bases lying between them. This CDR3 comprises 15 residues. The CDR3 region is CASAVLGGPNTEAFF. Here the CDR3 DNA reads TGTGCCAGCGCCGTCCTCGGGGGGCCAAACACTGAAGCTTTCTTT. The full variable domain, rest sourced from reference TRBV7-6 and TRBJ1-1, is GAGVSQSPRYKVTKRGQDVALRCDPISGHVSLYWYRQALGQGPEFLTYFNYEAQQDKSGLPNDRFSAERPEGSISTLTIQRTEQRDSAMYRCASAVLGGPNTEAFFGQGTRLTVV.

The V gene is TRBV28, the J gene TRBJ1-2, with D hard to call. Germline assignment: CDR1 MDHEN and CDR2 SYDVKM. V was trimmed by 3 bases and J by 8 bases, leaving 25 bases between them. This CDR3 contains 17 residues. CDR3 DNA sequence: TGTGCCAGCAGTTTTGAAATAGGGTCTCGGGCAGGAGGCGGCTACACCTTC. This translates into CASSFEIGSRAGGGYTF.

The chain carries TRBV3-1 (or the pseudogene TRBV3-2) and TRBJ1-1; a possible D gene is TRBD1 (6 bases). Trimming removed 2 bases from V and 10 bases from J, with 23 bases in between. CDR1 and CDR2 (germline): LGHDT, YNNKEL (reference sequence). The CDR3 spans 16 residues. Written as DNA, the CDR3 is TGTGCCAGCAGCCAAAAACATACCCCGGGACAATCGGGAGCTTTCTTT. Translating gives CASSQKHTPGQSGAFF.

The rearrangement uses TRBV9 and TRBJ1-3; TRBD1 agrees at 8 bases. Germline V gives CDR1 SGDLS, CDR2 YYNGEE. Germline trimming cut 2 bases from V and 1 base from J; bases unmatched to any gene: 8. The CDR3 sequence is 17 residues long. CDR3: CASSVGGTGLSGNTIYF. DNA for the CDR3: TGTGCCAGCAGCGTGGGTGGGACAGGCCTTTCTGGAAACACCATATATTTT.

This chain links TRBV14 with TRBJ2-7, with TRBD2 matching over 7 bases. Germline V CDR1 and CDR2: SGHDN, FVKESK. This CDR3 comprises 14 residues. J gave up 5 bases and V 3 bases, and 7 bases lay outside the gene matches. DNA for the CDR3: TGTGCCAGCAGCCACACCGGGACTATTAACGAGCAGTACTTC. This translates into CASSHTGTINEQYF.

The chain recombines TRBV5-5 with TRBJ1-2, with a weak D call TRBD1 (5 bases). The V gene lost 0 bases and the J gene lost 4 bases, with 13 bases spanning the gap. Per the germline V gene, CDR1 is SGHKS and CDR2 is YYEKEE (reference sequence). This CDR3 comprises 15 residues. Here the CDR3 DNA reads TGTGCCAGCAGCTTGGGGGACCGGGGGAGCTATGGCTACACCTTC. Its translation: CASSLGDRGSYGYTF.

V usage is TRBV28 and J usage is TRBJ2-3; the match to TRBD2 covers 11 bases. The germline V gene encodes CDR1 MDHEN and CDR2 SYDVKM. The J segment lost 1 base and the V segment lost 6 bases, leaving 6 bases of the junction unmatched. This CDR3 is built from 16 residues. CDR3: CASSPVGLAGTDTQYF. Here the CDR3 DNA reads TGTGCCAGCAGCCCCGTGGGACTAGCGGGCACAGATACGCAGTATTTT. The full variable domain, with the rest looked up from reference TRBV28 and TRBJ2-3, is DVKVTQSSRYLVKRTGEKVFLECVQDMDHENMFWYRQDPGLGLRLIYFSYDVKMKEKGDIPEGYSVSREKKERFSLILESASTNQTSMYLCASSPVGLAGTDTQYFGPGTRLTVL.

This chain links TRBV4-1 with TRBJ2-7; 8 bases are a match to TRBD1. The CDR3 is 16 amino acids. V shed 4 bases and J 0 bases; nucleotides not matched to a gene: 8. Germline values: CDR1 MGHRA, CDR2 YSYEKL. CDR3 residues: CASSRQQGANSYEQYF. CDR3 DNA: TGCGCCAGCAGCCGCCAGCAGGGGGCAAACTCCTACGAGCAGTACTTC.

The chain uses TRBV19 and TRBJ2-1, with TRBD2 as a possible D gene (6 bases). The germline CDR1 and CDR2 sequences are LNHDA and SQIVND (reference sequence). Trimming cost V 5 bases and J 7 bases, with 27 bases left between them. CDR3 size: 18 residues. The CDR3: CASSSLAYTNRGMNEQFF. The DNA of the CDR3 is TGTGCCAGTAGTTCTCTAGCGTACACAAACCGTGGTATGAATGAGCAGTTCTTC. The entire variable domain, with the rest obtained from reference TRBV19 and TRBJ2-1, is as follows: DGGITQSPKYLFRKEGQNVTLSCEQNLNHDAMYWYRQDPGQGLRLIYYSQIVNDFQKGDIAEGYSVSREKKESFPLTVTSAQKNPTAFYLCASSSLAYTNRGMNEQFFGPGTRLTVL.

The V and J genes are TRBV2 and TRBJ1-6, with D tentatively TRBD1 (5 bases). Between the trimmed V and J ends, which lost 5 bases and 0 bases, there was a span of 11 bases. Germline V gene sequence: CDR1 SNHLY, CDR2 FYNNEI. This CDR3 contains 16 residues. CDR3 coding DNA: TGTGCCAGCAGTCTCGGACACTCCTCCTATAATTCACCCCTCCACTTT. Translation: CASSLGHSSYNSPLHF.

This clone appeared once. The V gene is TRBV28, the J gene TRBJ1-2, with D maybe TRBD1 (6 bases). CDR1 MDHEN and CDR2 SYDVKM come from the germline V gene. V lost 2 bases and J 4 bases, leaving 17 bases between the germline ends. This CDR3 has 16 amino acids. CDR3 sequence: CASSLRLGGGFYGYTF. The CDR3 DNA sequence: TGTGCCAGCAGTTTAAGGTTGGGTGGGGGCTTCTATGGCTACACCTTC.

This sequence joins TRBV20-1 and TRBJ2-5, with a tentative D call TRBD2 (6 bases). This CDR3 contains 13 residues. The germline gives CDR1 DFQATT, CDR2 SNEGSKA (reference sequence). The ends were cut back, 3 bases at V and 5 bases at J, with 13 bases in the middle. The CDR3 nucleotides read TGCAGTGCTAGTTTCCGGGAGTGGGAGACCCAGTACTTC. Residues: CSASFREWETQYF.

V is TRBV25-1 and J is TRBJ2-7; D gene uncertain. V lost 6 bases and J lost 0, with 3 bases in between. The CDR3 loop spans 11 amino acids. The germline CDR1 and CDR2 sequences are MGHDK and SYGVNS. This CDR3 reads CASRSSYEQYF. The CDR3 nucleotides are TGTGCCAGCAGGAGCTCCTACGAGCAGTACTTC.

The chain uses TRBV9 and TRBJ2-2; 7 bases line up with TRBD1. The germline V gene has CDR1 SGDLS and CDR2 YYNGEE. V shed 9 bases and J 6 bases; nucleotides not matched to a gene: 11. CDR3 size: 14 residues. The CDR3 region is CATSDVQGSGELFF. The CDR3, as DNA: TGTGCCACCAGTGATGTACAGGGGTCCGGGGAGCTGTTTTTT.

The CDR3 is CASSIGDRGHGETQYF. The CDR3 coding sequence is TGTGCCAGTAGTATAGGGGACAGGGGGCATGGTGAGACCCAGTACTTC. The V and J genes are TRBV19 and TRBJ2-5; 12 bases agree with TRBD1. The V and J ends lost 1 base and 5 bases, in that order; junction bases with no gene match: 5. CDR1 LNHDA and CDR2 SQIVND come from the germline V gene (reference sequence). The CDR3 is 16 residues long.

This chain uses TRBV6-5 with TRBJ2-2; perhaps TRBD1 as D (6 bases). V was shortened by 6 bases and J by 3 bases, with 11 bases between the two germline ends. Germline V lookup: CDR1 MNHEY, CDR2 SVGAGI. This CDR3 is built from 14 residues. CDR3 sequence: CASRTPGDTGELFF. DNA for the CDR3: TGTGCCAGCAGGACCCCAGGGGACACCGGGGAGCTGTTTTTT.

The chain uses TRBV12-3 or TRBV12-4 and TRBJ2-1; D is ambiguous. The CDR3 is 12 amino acids. V lost 6 bases and J lost 9, with 12 bases in between. CDR3 loop: CASRSDSFEQFF. The CDR3 coding sequence is TGTGCCAGCAGATCAGACTCCTTTGAGCAGTTCTTC.

V usage is TRBV18 and J usage is TRBJ1-2, with D maybe TRBD1 (6 bases). Trimming removed 2 bases from V and 3 bases from J, with 10 bases in between. The CDR3 is 14 amino acids. Germline V lookup: CDR1 KGHSH, CDR2 LQKENI. Written as DNA, the CDR3 is TGTGCCAGCTCACCATCCAGGGGCGACTATGGCTACACCTTC. This translates into CASSPSRGDYGYTF.

This rearrangement joins TRBV5-1 to TRBJ1-1; D not resolved. This CDR3 comprises 14 residues. Trimming took 1 base from V and 0 from J, leaving 7 bases between them. The germline V gene has CDR1 SGHRS and CDR2 YFSETQ. CDR3 sequence reads: CASSLSQLNTEAFF. CDR3 coding DNA: TGCGCCAGCAGCTTGTCACAGCTGAACACTGAAGCTTTCTTT.

In its sample, this clone was seen once. The V call is TRBV6-5, the J call TRBJ2-7; 8 bases are shared with TRBD1. Per germline, CDR1 MNHEY and CDR2 SVGAGI. CDR3 length: 14 amino acids. V shed 7 bases, J shed 0 bases, and the junction held 5 bases outside the gene matches. The DNA for the CDR3 is TGTGCCAGCAAACAGGGGGGCAGCTCCTACGAGCAGTACTTC. This sequence encodes CASKQGGSSYEQYF.

The chain recombines TRBV3-1 (or the pseudogene TRBV3-2) with TRBJ2-4, with a possible D match to TRBD1 (6 bases). The V gene's germline CDR1 is LGHDT and CDR2 YNNKEL (reference sequence). The CDR3 is 13 amino acids. Trimming cost V 3 bases and J 9 bases, with 12 bases left between them. The chain's CDR3 is CASSQGTGIIQYF. CDR3 DNA: TGTGCCAGCAGCCAGGGAACAGGGATCATTCAGTACTTC.

This chain joins TRBV15 and TRBJ2-5, with D perhaps matching TRBD1 (6 bases). Germline CDR1 LNHNV, CDR2 YYDKDF (reference sequence). The V end was cut by 6 bases, the J end by 1 base, with 12 bases between. This CDR3 spans 14 amino acids. The CDR3 region has the DNA TGTGCCACCAGGAGGGGACATACCCAAGAGACCCAGTACTTC. This translates into CATRRGHTQETQYF.

The rearrangement uses TRBV7-6 and TRBJ2-3; D possibly corresponds to TRBD2 (6 bases). V gave up 5 bases and J gave up 3 bases, with 15 bases separating them. This CDR3 region has 15 residues. Germline assignment: CDR1 SGHVS and CDR2 FNYEAQ. The CDR3 DNA is TGTGCCAGCAGCGGTAGACTAGGAAAGACAGATACGCAGTATTTT. The encoded protein is CASSGRLGKTDTQYF.

This clone appeared a single time. A junction boundary mismatches the germline segment, possibly from a read error. This sequence joins TRBV7-7 and TRBJ2-1; the D gene is possibly TRBD1 (5 bases). The CDR3 has 15 amino acids. Germline V gene data show CDR1 as SSHAT and CDR2 as FNYEAQ (reference sequence). The CDR3 loop reads CASSLGQGLYNEQFF. Written as DNA, the CDR3 is TGTGCTAGCAGCTTAGGTCAGGGATTATACAATGAGCAGTTCTTC.

The chain uses TRBV9 and TRBJ1-1; D gene ambiguous. V was shortened by 4 bases and J by 0 bases, with 10 bases between the two germline ends. The CDR3 runs 14 residues. Germline values: CDR1 SGDLS, CDR2 YYNGEE. For the CDR3, the DNA is TGTGCCAGCAGCTCGATGAGCATGAACACTGAAGCTTTCTTT. Protein: CASSSMSMNTEAFF.

The CDR3 spells CASSQDNTGSNEQFF. The CDR3 bases are TGTGCCAGCAGCCAAGATAATACCGGTAGCAATGAGCAGTTCTTC. This sequence joins TRBV4-2 and TRBJ2-1; D uncertain. CDR3 length equals 15 residues. Between the trimmed V and J ends, which lost 0 bases and 6 bases, there was a span of 12 bases. The germline CDR1 and CDR2 sequences are LGHNA and YNFKEQ.